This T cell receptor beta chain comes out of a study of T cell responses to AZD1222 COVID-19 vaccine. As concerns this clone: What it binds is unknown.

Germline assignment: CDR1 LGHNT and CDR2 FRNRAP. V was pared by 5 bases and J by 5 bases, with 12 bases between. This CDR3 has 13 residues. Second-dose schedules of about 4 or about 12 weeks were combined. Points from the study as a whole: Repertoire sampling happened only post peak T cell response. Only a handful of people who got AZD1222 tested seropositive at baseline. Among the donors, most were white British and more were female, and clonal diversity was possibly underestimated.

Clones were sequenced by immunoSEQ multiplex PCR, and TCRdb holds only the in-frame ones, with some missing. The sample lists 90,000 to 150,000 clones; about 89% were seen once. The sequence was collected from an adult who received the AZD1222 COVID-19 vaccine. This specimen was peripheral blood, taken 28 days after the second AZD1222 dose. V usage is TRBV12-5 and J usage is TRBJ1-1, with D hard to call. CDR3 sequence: CASGPHGGTEAFF. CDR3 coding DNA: TGTGCTAGTGGTCCCCACGGCGGGACTGAAGCTTTCTTT.